What follows are 18 T cell receptor beta chains derived from one specimen sequenced in a study of cytomegalovirus exposure and HLA in healthy donors. Primers included in the PCR were 60 Vbeta and 13 Jbeta primers. Repertoires were generated with immunoSEQ multiplex PCR, while TCRdb's copy carries only in-frame clones and drops some. The table includes approximately 110,000 clones, around 77% detected once. Sequencing was done on a sample of PBMCs. These receptors were taken from a woman between 35 and 50 years old in good health and CMV-seropositive.

The V call is TRBV7-9, the J call TRBJ2-7, with no clear D. The germline V gene has CDR1 SEHNR and CDR2 FQNEAQ (reference sequence). Trimming pared 4 bases from V and 7 bases from J, leaving 8 bases between. CDR3 length: 11 amino acids. CDR3 amino acids: CASSSATEQYF. The CDR3 DNA is TGTGCCAGCAGCTCAGCGACTGAGCAGTACTTC.

In DNA, the CDR3 is TGCGCCAGCAGCTTGGAGCCCGGGGACTACAATGAGCAGTTCTTC. Protein: CASSLEPGDYNEQFF. This chain joins TRBV5-1 and TRBJ2-1, with D possibly being TRBD2 (5 bases). The CDR3 is 15 amino acids. Trimming shortened V by 0 bases and J by 3 bases, and 10 bases separated the two germline ends. From germline, CDR1 is SGHRS and CDR2 YFSETQ.

The chain recombines TRBV19 with TRBJ1-4, with D perhaps matching TRBD1 (5 bases). Germline CDR1 and CDR2: LNHDA and SQIVND (reference sequence). The CDR3 sequence is 15 residues long. V was shortened by 4 bases and J by 0 bases, with 9 bases between the two germline ends. The CDR3 is CASSRGLATNEKLFF. As DNA, the CDR3 is TGTGCCAGTAGTAGGGGCCTGGCAACTAATGAAAAACTGTTTTTT.

J is TRBJ1-2 and V is TRBV5-1, with D perhaps matching TRBD1 (5 bases). V lost 5 bases, J lost 5 bases, and 19 bases lay in between. The length of the CDR3 is 15 residues. Germline CDR1 is SGHRS and CDR2 is YFSETQ. Here the CDR3 reads CASRLSGQGNYGYTF. DNA for the CDR3: TGCGCCAGCAGATTGAGTGGGCAGGGTAATTATGGCTACACCTTC.

The V and J genes are TRBV25-1 and TRBJ1-4; unclear D gene. Deletions cut 10 bases from V and 8 bases from J, with 20 bases between. CDR3 length equals 14 residues. In germline, CDR1 is MGHDK, CDR2 SYGVNS. The CDR3, as DNA: TGTGCCACCGGGATTGAGGGCGGAGGGGAAAAACTGTTTTTT. It codes for CATGIEGGGEKLFF.

This clone was seen a few times. The rearrangement uses TRBV15 and TRBJ2-3; 7 nucleotides agree with TRBD1. The V gene's germline CDR1 is LNHNV and CDR2 YYDKDF (reference sequence). This CDR3 comprises 17 residues. The trim removed 3 bases at V and 3 bases at J, leaving 12 bases unmatched. CDR3 residues: CATSRSFTGVRTDTQYF. CDR3 in DNA: TGTGCCACCAGCAGGTCCTTTACAGGGGTGAGAACAGATACGCAGTATTTT.

The gene calls are TRBV5-5 and TRBJ1-1; the match to TRBD1 covers 8 bases. The V segment lost 4 bases and the J segment 0 bases; nucleotides outside the gene matches: 2. CDR3 length equals 14 residues. Germline CDR1 SGHKS, CDR2 YYEKEE (reference sequence). CDR3 residues: CASSGQGMNTEAFF. The DNA for the CDR3 is TGTGCCAGCAGCGGACAGGGTATGAACACTGAAGCTTTCTTT.

The chain employs TRBV7-9 and TRBJ2-5, with 8 nucleotides matching TRBD2. The CDR3 runs to 15 residues. The V gene end was trimmed by 4 bases and the J gene end by 1 base; junction bases not matched to a gene: 5. Per the germline V gene, CDR1 is SEHNR and CDR2 is FQNEAQ (reference sequence). The CDR3 DNA follows: TGTGCCAGCAGCTACTCCGGGACTAGCCAAGAGACCCAGTACTTC. The encoded protein is CASSYSGTSQETQYF.

V usage is TRBV6-1 and J usage is TRBJ2-7, with 11 bases lining up with TRBD1. Losses at the gene ends were 6 bases for V and 5 bases for J; bases not matched to a gene: 9. CDR1 MNHNS and CDR2 SASEGT come from the germline V gene. The CDR3 runs to 15 residues. The CDR3 bases are TGTGCCAGCAGACCCCACCGGGACAGGGGGAACGAGCAGTACTTC. Its translation is CASRPHRDRGNEQYF.

V usage is TRBV5-1 and J usage is TRBJ2-4, with 9 bases aligning to TRBD1. After removal of 1 base from V and 6 bases from J, the junction contained 8 bases not matched to a gene. The CDR3 loop spans 16 amino acids. Germline values: CDR1 SGHRS, CDR2 YFSETQ. CDR3 sequence (DNA): TGCGCCAGCAGCTTGAAACCGGGACAGGGTGGAAACATTCAGTACTTC. It translates to CASSLKPGQGGNIQYF.

This rearrangement joins TRBV28 to TRBJ1-5; TRBD1 might be the D (5 bases). Per the germline V gene, CDR1 is MDHEN and CDR2 is SYDVKM. Between the trimmed V and J ends, which lost 11 bases and 4 bases, there was a span of 21 bases. The CDR3 loop spans 15 amino acids. CDR3 in DNA: TGTGCCGGCGCGAGAGGTGGGAGGGGAAATCAGCCCCAGCATTTT. It encodes CAGARGGRGNQPQHF.

The chain recombines TRBV6-5 with TRBJ2-7, with 7 bases lining up with TRBD1. Germline V gives CDR1 MNHEY, CDR2 SVGAGI. V lost 8 bases to trimming and J lost 5 bases; unmatched junction nucleotides: 9. CDR3 length equals 13 residues. CDR3 amino acids: CASSRTGADEQYF. The CDR3 DNA is TGTGCCAGCTCAAGAACAGGGGCCGACGAGCAGTACTTC.

There are a few counts of this clone. The V and J genes are TRBV5-3 and TRBJ2-1; maybe TRBD1 (6 bases). TRBV5-3 is designated an ORF whose function remains uncertain. The CDR3 length is 12 residues. CDR3 nucleotides: TGTGTCCATAACAGGGCCCCCAATGAGCAGTTCTTC. This translates into CVHNRAPNEQFF.

The chain joins TRBV18 to TRBJ1-5; possible D gene TRBD1, 6 bases. V lost 6 bases and J lost 2, with 11 bases in between. The CDR3 consists of 14 residues. Per germline, CDR1 KGHSH and CDR2 LQKENI. CDR3 in DNA: TGTGCCAGCTCCCTGGACAGAGGCAATCAGCCCCAGCATTTT. Translation gives CASSLDRGNQPQHF.

The chain couples TRBV10-3 to TRBJ1-1; 9 positions agree with TRBD1. This CDR3 contains 14 residues. Germline CDR1 and CDR2: ENHRY and SYGVKD. V lost 7 bases to trimming and J lost 4 bases; unmatched junction nucleotides: 7. The CDR3 bases are TGTGCCATCAAACAGGGGGCAGAAGGCACTGAAGCTTTCTTT. Translating it yields CAIKQGAEGTEAFF.

For this clone: The sample holds other DNA sequences that translate to the same CDR3. This chain joins TRBV12-5 and TRBJ2-5; 8 bases are a match to TRBD2. V lost 0 bases and J lost 2; bases outside the gene matches: 14. The V gene's germline CDR1 is LGHNT and CDR2 FRNRAP. The CDR3 is 19 residues long. The CDR3 sequence is CASGLVRDGETSAQETQYF. DNA of the CDR3: TGTGCTAGTGGTTTGGTAAGGGATGGAGAGACTAGCGCTCAAGAGACCCAGTACTTC.

This clone has a handful of counts. V gene TRBV25-1 combines with J gene TRBJ2-1, with 8 bases identical to TRBD2. This CDR3 has 15 residues. With 3 bases clipped from V and 7 bases from J, the junction kept 8 bases outside the gene matches. From germline, CDR1 is MGHDK and CDR2 SYGVNS. The CDR3 nucleotides read TGTGCCAGCAGTGATACTAGCGGACTTCCGAATGAGCAGTTCTTC. It translates to CASSDTSGLPNEQFF.

The chain has TRBV4-2 and TRBJ1-5; D is ambiguous. The CDR3 totals 13 residues. V was cut by 0 bases and J by 6 bases, with 6 bases left in between. Germline V lookup: CDR1 LGHNA, CDR2 YNFKEQ. The CDR3 sequence is CASSQDYGQPQHF. CDR3 nucleotides: TGTGCCAGCAGCCAAGATTACGGTCAGCCCCAGCATTTT.